Listed below are T cell receptor beta chains from one sample, sequenced in a study of blood T cell repertoires in COVID-19. Sequenced by immunoSEQ multiplex PCR; TCRdb stores in-frame clones only, minus some. The table includes 150,000 or so clones, 65% to 90% detected once. The sample was peripheral blood. These receptors were taken from a woman in her sixties or seventies with COVID-19, enrolled during active disease. The conserved cysteine and the conserved F or W are not part of the CDR3 here. Fields, in order: J gene, V gene, clone size, CDR3 protein. Clone size is given for some rows only: seen once, a few or many times, or a class if the clone is expanded.

>TRBJ2-1|TRBV7-3|NA
ASSLNTWGQGYNEQF
>TRBJ1-1|TRBV14|NA
ASSRASYTEAF
>TRBJ1-1|TRBV7-8|NA
ASSLKRAGENTEAF
>TRBJ1-2|TRBV10-3|NA
AISGVKLGTGDGYT
>TRBJ2-3|TRBV11-1|NA
ASSATSGGATDTQY
>TRBJ1-1|TRBV6-1|NA
ASSERDRQAF
>TRBJ1-5|TRBV10-2|NA
ASRGDGNQPQH
>TRBJ2-7|TRBV7-9|NA
ASSLVPDSSYEQY
>TRBJ1-1|TRBV30|NA
AWSIRRQIRNTEAF
>TRBJ1-6|TRBV6-1|NA
ASSDPAQGVGSSPLH
>TRBJ1-5|TRBV6-5|NA
ASRRTGSNQPQH
>TRBJ1-1|TRBV5-5|NA
ASRTRGGWIRGMNTEAF
>TRBJ1-1|TRBV28|NA
ASSPPWNTEAF
>TRBJ2-3|TRBV7-3|NA
ASSLTGYRGVDTQY
>TRBJ2-2|TRBV24-1|NA
ATSDPGSPTGELF
>TRBJ2-6|TRBV15|NA
ATSITASGANVLT
>TRBJ2-7|TRBV3-1/TRBV3-2|few
ASSQLWRGEQY
>TRBJ2-2|TRBV6-5|few
ASSVTRGSTGELF
>TRBJ1-1|TRBV3-1/TRBV3-2|NA
ASSRGGNTEAF
>TRBJ1-2|TRBV30|few
AWSVHGTGNYGYT
>TRBJ1-2|TRBV9|NA
ASSVGAGSYGYT
>TRBJ1-6|TRBV7-3|few
ASSTGNSPLH
>TRBJ2-3|TRBV4-1|NA
ASRLLAGRTDTQY
>TRBJ1-1|TRBV12-3/TRBV12-4|NA
ASSLVRAAAF
>TRBJ1-1|TRBV7-9|NA
ASSRQVLGNTEAF
>TRBJ1-3|TRBV4-1|many
ASSSVDIDRQSGNTIY
>TRBJ2-7|TRBV4-1|few
ASSQQNEQY
>TRBJ2-1|TRBV7-9|NA
ASSLRTGGNEQF
>TRBJ1-1|TRBV19|NA
ASSPRAGVITEAF
>TRBJ2-2|TRBV2|NA
ASSEIGLAGSTGELF
>TRBJ2-1|TRBV19|NA
ASSIFGPAGGTYNEQF
>TRBJ2-7|TRBV6-5|once
ASSYTSGSNHEQY
>TRBJ1-2|TRBV6-5|once
ASVDRVYGYT
>TRBJ2-5|TRBV5-6|NA
ASSILRGRGETQY
>TRBJ2-3|TRBV7-6|NA
ASSSGTLQWDTQY
>TRBJ1-4|TRBV23-1|few
ASTPYGANEKLF
>TRBJ1-5|TRBV5-8|NA
ASSFLVGQNQPQH
>TRBJ1-2|TRBV7-3|NA
ASSLQGSRGYT
>TRBJ1-4|TRBV5-6|NA
ASSPFLTNEKLF
>TRBJ2-4|TRBV5-1|NA
ASSLQGRAFDIQY
>TRBJ2-4|TRBV7-9|once
ASSPTGTANIQY
>TRBJ2-1|TRBV7-3|once
ASSLEPLPGSEQF
>TRBJ1-1|TRBV7-9|few
ASGRTGNTEAF
>TRBJ1-6|TRBV30|NA
AWSVTGEAPLH
>TRBJ1-2|TRBV3-1/TRBV3-2|NA
ASSQDLRLYGYT
>TRBJ2-1|TRBV7-2|NA
ASSLTSGRAGEQF
>TRBJ2-1|TRBV19|NA
ASSMWTSGRANEQF
>TRBJ1-3|TRBV6-5|once
ASRATGFGNTIY